This entry lists 21 T cell receptor beta chains sequenced from one sample in a study of cytotoxic CD8 clonotypes in ibrutinib-treated CLL. Using immunoSEQ multiplex PCR, the repertoire was profiled, and TCRdb retains in-frame clones only, with some absent. The sample consists of tens of thousands of clones, approximately 52% of them appearing once. Specimen: PBMCs, collected after 24 months of ibrutinib treatment. Source of these receptors: a human donor with chronic lymphocytic leukemia.

This chain connects TRBV10-3 to TRBJ2-2; the match to TRBD2 covers 8 bases. Looked up from germline, CDR1 is ENHRY and CDR2 is SYGVKD. Losses at the gene ends were 8 bases for V and 7 bases for J; bases not matched to a gene: 6. This CDR3 contains 13 residues. The CDR3 sequence is CAIAQREFGELFF. Here the CDR3 DNA reads TGTGCCATCGCCCAGCGGGAGTTCGGGGAGCTGTTTTTT.

This chain uses TRBV7-6 with TRBJ1-2; 8 bases map to TRBD1. This CDR3 spans 13 amino acids. CDR1 and CDR2 from the germline V gene are SGHVS and FNYEAQ. Unmatched junction bases numbered 3, after V lost 5 bases and J lost 4 bases. CDR3 bases: TGTGCCAGCAGCCCGGGGACAGGCTATGGCTACACCTTC. Protein: CASSPGTGYGYTF.

This rearrangement joins TRBV25-1 to TRBJ1-4; D gene uncertain. This CDR3 comprises 14 residues. Trimming removed 0 bases at V and 4 bases at J, with 6 bases between. CDR1 MGHDK and CDR2 SYGVNS come from the germline V gene. The CDR3 bases are TGTGCCAGCAGTGAATACGGGGATAATGAAAAACTGTTTTTT. It yields the protein CASSEYGDNEKLFF.

This clone has only one observation. The chain links TRBV19 to TRBJ1-5, with D unresolved. The CDR3 length is 15 residues. V lost 5 bases and J 5 bases, leaving 16 bases between the germline ends. The germline V gene has CDR1 LNHDA and CDR2 SQIVND (reference sequence). CDR3 nucleotide sequence: TGTGCCAGTAGTGTAGGTTCCACAAAACATCAGCCCCAGCATTTT. This gives the protein CASSVGSTKHQPQHF.

The chain couples TRBV7-9 to TRBJ2-3, with TRBD2 matching over 9 bases. With 4 bases clipped from V and 7 bases from J, the junction kept 6 bases outside the gene matches. The CDR3 loop spans 14 amino acids. In germline, CDR1 is SEHNR, CDR2 FQNEAQ (reference sequence). CDR3 sequence reads: CASSSSGAGYTQYF. The CDR3 DNA follows: TGTGCCAGCAGCTCTAGCGGGGCGGGTTATACGCAGTATTTT.

The chain has TRBV5-1 and TRBJ1-2, with TRBD1 matching over 11 bases. There are 18 residues in the CDR3. Per germline, CDR1 SGHRS and CDR2 YFSETQ. The V segment lost 0 bases and the J segment 1 base; nucleotides outside the gene matches: 8. The DNA of the CDR3 is TGCGCCAGCAGCTTGGTGGCCGGACAGGGGGCCTTTAACTATGGCTACACCTTC. This encodes CASSLVAGQGAFNYGYTF.

In its sample, this clone was seen once. The chain carries TRBV29-1 and TRBJ1-1, with TRBD1 as a possible D gene (5 bases). This CDR3 is built from 15 residues. Germline V gives CDR1 SQVTM, CDR2 ANQGSEA. Deletions cut 5 bases from V and 7 bases from J, with 23 bases between. The CDR3 region is CSVLSYLSGGGEAFF. The CDR3 DNA sequence: TGCAGCGTTCTTTCTTACCTTTCCGGGGGAGGTGAAGCTTTCTTT.

This clone was seen repeatedly, ten times or more. This chain links TRBV2 with TRBJ1-1, with D uncertain. Germline assignment: CDR1 SNHLY and CDR2 FYNNEI. The V and J ends lost 6 bases and 5 bases respectively, with 13 bases between them. The length of the CDR3 is 13 residues. The chain's CDR3 is CASSLGRWTEAFF. CDR3 nucleotides: TGTGCCAGCAGCTTAGGCCGGTGGACTGAAGCTTTCTTT.

This chain links TRBV4-2 with TRBJ2-5, with TRBD1 matching over 9 bases. Germline-derived CDR1 and CDR2 are LGHNA and YNFKEQ. Trimming took 3 bases from V and 5 from J; bases not matched to a gene: 4. CDR3 size: 14 residues. CDR3 coding DNA: TGTGCCAGCAGCCACACAGGGGGCGATGAGACCCAGTACTTC. Translation gives CASSHTGGDETQYF.

The CDR3 region is CASSNWAGAGSTDTQYF. CDR3 in DNA: TGCGCCAGCAGTAACTGGGCGGGGGCAGGGAGCACAGATACGCAGTATTTT. The rearrangement joins TRBV5-1 to TRBJ2-3, with a weak D call TRBD2 (7 bases). The V gene's germline CDR1 is SGHRS and CDR2 YFSETQ. With 5 bases removed from V and 0 bases from J, the gap between germline ends came to 19 bases. The CDR3 sequence is 17 residues long.

The rearrangement links TRBV10-3 to TRBJ2-5; the D gene could be TRBD1 or TRBD2 (5 bases each). The germline CDR1 and CDR2 sequences are ENHRY and SYGVKD. The V end was cut by 5 bases, the J end by 3 bases, with 13 bases between. This CDR3 comprises 14 residues. In DNA form, the CDR3 reads TGTGCCATCAGTCGACCGGGACGAAAAGAGACCCAGTACTTC. It is translated as CAISRPGRKETQYF.

This clone was seen repeatedly, ten times or more. Other DNA sequences from this sample encode an identical CDR3 as well. This chain links TRBV18 with TRBJ2-1; D unclear. Germline V gene lookup returns CDR1 KGHSH and CDR2 LQKENI. CDR3 length: 11 residues. V lost 1 base to trimming and J lost 8 bases, with 3 bases between them. The CDR3 region has the DNA TGTGCCAGCTCACCACGGGATGAGCAGTTCTTC. This codes for CASSPRDEQFF.

There are a few counts of this clone. This chain links TRBV18 with TRBJ1-2; D call uncertain. V lost 0 bases, J lost 4 bases, and 9 bases lay in between. CDR1 and CDR2 (germline): KGHSH, LQKENI. The CDR3 extends over 14 amino acids. The CDR3, as DNA: TGTGCCAGCTCACCACCAACCCCAGGCTATGGCTACACCTTC. Its translation is CASSPPTPGYGYTF.

V usage is TRBV29-1 and J usage is TRBJ1-2; a possible D gene is TRBD1 (6 bases). The CDR3 runs to 12 residues. V was pared by 5 bases and J by 4 bases, with 11 bases between. The germline CDR1 and CDR2 sequences are SQVTM and ANQGSEA. CDR3 sequence: CSVLQGTYGYTF. CDR3 coding DNA: TGCAGCGTTCTACAGGGTACCTATGGCTACACCTTC.

J is TRBJ2-7 and V is TRBV5-4; unclear D gene. Trimming removed 1 base at V and 6 bases at J, with 8 bases between. Germline V gene sequence: CDR1 SGHNT, CDR2 YYREEE (reference sequence). CDR3 length equals 12 residues. CDR3 protein: CASSLFGLEQYF. The CDR3 region has the DNA TGTGCCAGCAGCTTGTTCGGCCTCGAGCAGTACTTC.

V is TRBV2 and J is TRBJ2-1; the match to TRBD2 covers 9 bases. This CDR3 region has 16 residues. Trimming took 3 bases from V and 8 from J; bases not matched to a gene: 11. Per the germline V gene, CDR1 is SNHLY and CDR2 is FYNNEI. CDR3 bases: TGTGCCAGCAGTGAGGGGTGGGGACTAGCTCGAGATGAGCAGTTCTTC. This translates into CASSEGWGLARDEQFF.

The DNA of the CDR3 is TGCGCCAGCAGTGCTTGGGGGAGCTCCTATAATTCACCCCTCCACTTT. Protein product: CASSAWGSSYNSPLHF. The V and J genes are TRBV10-1 and TRBJ1-6; tentatively, D is TRBD1 (5 bases). Germline assignment: CDR1 WNHNN and CDR2 SYGVQD (reference sequence). The CDR3 spans 16 residues. Trimming pared 4 bases from V and 0 bases from J, leaving 10 bases between.

The chain couples TRBV6-1 to TRBJ2-7; D gene ambiguous. The germline V gene has CDR1 MNHNS and CDR2 SASEGT. V lost 10 bases to trimming and J lost 3 bases, with 16 bases between them. The CDR3 sequence is 13 residues long. The CDR3 coding sequence is TGTGCCACCAAGCCCTTCGGGTACTACGAGCAGTACGTC. Amino acids: CATKPFGYYEQYV.

This clone was seen only a few times. This sequence joins TRBV14 and TRBJ2-1; D is uncertain. This CDR3 spans 14 amino acids. Germline lookup yields CDR1 SGHDN and CDR2 FVKESK. V was clipped by 3 bases and J by 10 bases, with 16 bases between them. In DNA, the CDR3 is TGTGCCAGCAGCCAGGAACTCGTCTCAGGCGAGCAGTTCTTC. Its protein product is CASSQELVSGEQFF.

The chain recombines TRBV6-6 with TRBJ2-5; no definite D call. Germline loops: CDR1 MNHNY, CDR2 SVGAGI (reference sequence). Trimming took 2 bases from V and 5 from J, leaving 3 bases between them. The CDR3 has 11 residues. The CDR3 sequence is CASSYGETQYF. The CDR3 DNA reads as TGTGCCAGCAGTTACGGGGAGACCCAGTACTTC.

This clone was counted between two and nine times. This sequence joins TRBV2 and TRBJ1-2, with 8 bases aligning to TRBD1. The CDR3 runs 16 residues. CDR1 is SNHLY and CDR2 is FYNNEI in the germline V gene. J lost 3 bases, V lost 2 bases, and 8 bases had no gene match. The CDR3 protein is CASSELGGQAYYGYTF. The CDR3 DNA follows: TGTGCCAGCAGTGAACTTGGGGGACAGGCATACTATGGCTACACCTTC.